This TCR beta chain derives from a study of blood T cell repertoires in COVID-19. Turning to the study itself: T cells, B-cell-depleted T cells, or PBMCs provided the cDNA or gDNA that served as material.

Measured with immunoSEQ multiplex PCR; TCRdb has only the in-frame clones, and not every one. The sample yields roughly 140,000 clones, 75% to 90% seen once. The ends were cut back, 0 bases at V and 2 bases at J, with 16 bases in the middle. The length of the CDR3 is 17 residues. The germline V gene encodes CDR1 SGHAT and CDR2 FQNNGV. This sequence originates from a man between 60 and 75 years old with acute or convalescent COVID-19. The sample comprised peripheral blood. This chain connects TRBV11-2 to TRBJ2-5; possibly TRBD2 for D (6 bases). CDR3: CASSLDGGGVLQETQYF. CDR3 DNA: TGTGCCAGCAGCTTAGATGGCGGCGGGGTCCTTCAAGAGACCCAGTACTTC.